This T cell receptor beta chain originates from a study of blood T cell repertoires in COVID-19. At the level of the study: Acute-phase and convalescent COVID-19 samples originated in the United States, Italy and Spain.

Original methodology: Amplification of reference gene primers provided the estimated nucleated cell counts. The assay was immunoSEQ multiplex PCR, and TCRdb's table has in-frame clones only and misses some. The V and J calls and clone size are taken from that table; D and trimming were inferred from the DNA. The sample includes over 400,000 clones, less than 90% of them seen just once. After removal of 0 bases from V and 4 bases from J, the junction contained 1 base not matched to a gene. The germline CDR1 and CDR2 sequences are SQVTM and ANQGSEA. The CDR3 covers 14 residues. The origin of this receptor is a woman in her sixties who had recovered from COVID-19. Source material: PBMCs or T cells enriched from blood (not recorded which). The rearrangement links TRBV29-1 to TRBJ1-4; 8 positions match TRBD1. Here the CDR3 DNA reads TGCAGCGTTGAAGATACAGGGGGTAATGAAAAACTGTTTTTT. Protein: CSVEDTGGNEKLFF.